These 31 T cell receptor beta chains were sequenced from one sample in a study of blood T cells in healthy people across ages. Through a sample-barcoded 5' primer and a J-beta primer mix, a second PCR was run for roughly 6 to 12 cycles. TCRdb re-derived calls from the 5' RACE reads in MiXCR, one entry per CDR3 protein. The sample yields some 1.7 million distinct CDR3 sequences, 28% seen once. The sample taken for sequencing was blood. Receptors were obtained from a woman in her twenties or thirties in good health.

Ten or more counts support this clonotype. This chain connects TRBV9 to TRBJ1-2; no clear D gene. The CDR3 is 11 residues long. Germline assignment: CDR1 SGDLS and CDR2 YYNGEE. Trimming left V 3 bases short and J 5 bases short, with 5 bases between. The CDR3 here is CASSGKYGYTF. CDR3 DNA sequence: TGTGCCAGCAGCGGAAAATATGGCTACACCTTC. Full variable domain (outside the CDR3, taken from reference TRBV9 and TRBJ1-2): DSGVTQTPKHLITATGQRVTLRCSPRSGDLSVYWYQQSLDQGLQFLIQYYNGEERAKGNILERFSAQQFPDLHSELNLSSLELGDSALYFCASSGKYGYTFGSGTRLTVV.

This clonotype has ten or more counts. The genes are TRBV29-1 and TRBJ2-1; D is possibly TRBD2 (6 bases). The V gene lost 7 bases and the J gene lost 4 bases, with 11 bases spanning the gap. The CDR3 is 12 amino acids. Germline V gives CDR1 SQVTM, CDR2 ANQGSEA. CDR3 amino acids: CSAGTLYNEQFF. DNA of the CDR3: TGCAGCGCCGGGACTCTTTACAATGAGCAGTTCTTC.

This clonotype was counted a few times. The rearrangement joins TRBV6-5 to TRBJ1-2; D unclear. With 8 bases removed from V and 8 bases from J, the gap between germline ends came to 15 bases. This CDR3 comprises 12 residues. Germline V lookup: CDR1 MNHEY, CDR2 SVGAGI. CDR3 residues: CASGEGVGGYTF. The CDR3, as DNA: TGTGCCAGCGGCGAGGGAGTAGGCGGCTACACCTTC.

V and J are TRBV27 and TRBJ2-1; 9 bases fit TRBD2. The CDR3 totals 17 residues. In germline, CDR1 is MNHEY, CDR2 SMNVEV (reference sequence). Trimming removed 7 bases from V and 1 base from J; junction bases left unmatched: 11. CDR3 nucleotides: TGTGCCAGCATGGGGCTAGCGGGATGGACGTCCTACAATGAGCAGTTCTTC. It codes for CASMGLAGWTSYNEQFF.

For this clonotype: The junction does not match germline at one end; this may be a read error. CDR3: CASRPGQVSYEQYF. DNA for the CDR3: TGTGCTAGCAGGCCGGGGCAGGTCTCCTACGAGCAGTACTTC. The chain uses TRBV6-1 and TRBJ2-7; the D gene could be TRBD1 or TRBD2 (5 bases each). The CDR3 is made up of 14 amino acids. Germline lookup yields CDR1 MNHNS and CDR2 SASEGT.

This clonotype was counted at least ten times. V is TRBV11-1 and J is TRBJ2-7; TRBD2 aligns across 7 bases. The germline CDR1 and CDR2 sequences are SGHAT and FQDESV (reference sequence). Trimming took 5 bases from V and 0 from J; bases not matched to a gene: 10. The CDR3 consists of 16 residues. The CDR3 protein is CASSGVGGTPSYEQYF. CDR3 sequence (DNA): TGTGCCAGCAGCGGGGTCGGGGGGACGCCCTCCTACGAGCAGTACTTC.

V usage is TRBV29-1 and J usage is TRBJ2-6, with 10 bases matching TRBD1. The CDR3 loop spans 16 amino acids. The J segment lost 4 bases and the V segment lost 1 base, leaving 4 bases of the junction unmatched. Per the germline V gene, CDR1 is SQVTM and CDR2 is ANQGSEA. The CDR3 nucleotides are TGCAGCGTTGAAGCGGGACAGGGGACCGGGGCCAACGTCCTGACTTTC. Amino acid sequence: CSVEAGQGTGANVLTF. The full variable domain, completed using reference TRBV29-1 and TRBJ2-6, is SAVISQKPSRDICQRGTSLTIQCQVDSQVTMMFWYRQQPGQSLTLIATANQGSEATYESGFVIDKFPISRPNLTFSTLTVSNMSPEDSSIYLCSVEAGQGTGANVLTFGAGSRLTVL.

Note on this clonotype: A read error may produce the germline difference seen at one junction end. CDR3 nucleotides: TGTGCCCGGAGTATCAGCGGAGGCTCCTACAATGAGCAGTTCTTC. Translation: CARSISGGSYNEQFF. The V call is TRBV30, the J call TRBJ2-1, with D perhaps TRBD2 (5 bases). CDR3 length: 15 residues. Germline CDR1 reads GTSNPN; CDR2 reads SVGIG (reference sequence).

This clonotype was detected a few times. This sequence joins TRBV7-9 and TRBJ2-1; D could derive from TRBD1 or TRBD2 (5 bases each). The CDR3 covers 16 residues. V lost 1 base and J 9 bases, leaving 19 bases between the germline ends. Germline V lookup: CDR1 SEHNR, CDR2 FQNEAQ (reference sequence). This chain's CDR3 is CASSLEFGSGGREQFF. In DNA, the CDR3 is TGTGCCAGCAGCTTAGAATTCGGTAGTGGGGGTCGTGAGCAGTTCTTC.

The chain joins TRBV20-1 to TRBJ2-5, with 14 bases matching TRBD2. V lost 3 bases and J lost 4; bases outside the gene matches: 4. Germline CDR1 DFQATT, CDR2 SNEGSKA (reference sequence). The CDR3 loop spans 15 amino acids. For the CDR3, the DNA is TGCAGTGCTAGGGCAGGGACTAGCGGGGGAGAGACCCAGTACTTC. It is translated as CSARAGTSGGETQYF.

This clonotype was found a few times. The chain combines TRBV7-2 with TRBJ2-7, with 10 bases matching TRBD2. Germline-derived CDR1 and CDR2 are SGHTA and FQGNSA. V dropped 5 bases and J dropped 10; count of bases not matched to a gene: 11. The CDR3 length is 14 residues. Here the CDR3 reads CASSPEWLAGVQYF. DNA of the CDR3: TGTGCCAGCAGCCCAGAGTGGCTAGCGGGAGTCCAGTACTTC.

Note on this clonotype: This may be a read error, as it is one base from a much larger clone. This sequence joins TRBV12-3 or TRBV12-4 and TRBJ2-1, with D perhaps matching TRBD2 (5 bases). The CDR3 covers 15 residues. CDR3 sequence (DNA): TGTGCCAGCAGCCCTACTAGGCCCAACTACAATGAGCGGTTCTTC. This translates into CASSPTRPNYNERFF.

This clonotype was found a few times. The chain employs TRBV12-3 or TRBV12-4 and TRBJ1-2, with TRBD1 matching over 8 bases. The CDR3 contains 15 residues. Trimming cost V 11 bases and J 3 bases; bases outside gene matches: 14. DNA of the CDR3: TGTGCCCGACAGGGGCGGGGGCGCGGTGACTATGGCTACACCTTC. It translates to CARQGRGRGDYGYTF.

The V call is TRBV11-2, the J call TRBJ2-7; no clear D. CDR1 SGHAT and CDR2 FQNNGV come from the germline V gene. CDR3 length: 12 amino acids. The V end lost 6 bases, the J end lost 5 bases, and 11 bases lay between the germline ends. In DNA, the CDR3 is TGTGCCAGCAGGGATCCGTCTAACGAGCAGTACTTC. Its translation is CASRDPSNEQYF.

The CDR3 loop is CASTRTGDSGELFF. The CDR3, as DNA: TGCGCCAGCACCCGGACAGGGGATAGCGGGGAGCTGTTTTTT. V usage is TRBV5-1 and J usage is TRBJ2-2; the match to TRBD1 covers 9 bases. CDR1 SGHRS and CDR2 YFSETQ come from the germline V gene. V trimming: 6 bases; J trimming: 7 bases; junction bases outside the gene matches: 7. The CDR3 extends over 14 amino acids.

Concerning this clonotype itself: One junction end disagrees with the germline gene, perhaps due to a read error. This sequence joins TRBV7-9 and TRBJ2-6, with a weak D call TRBD1 (5 bases). The CDR3 covers 16 residues. Germline CDR1 and CDR2: SEHNR and FQNEAQ (reference sequence). CDR3 sequence: CASPPVGVSRANVLTF. The CDR3 DNA is TGTGCCAGCCCCCCGGTAGGGGTCTCTAGGGCCAACGTCCTGACTTTC. Drawing the rest from reference TRBV7-9 and TRBJ2-6, the complete variable domain is DTGVSQNPRHKITKRGQNVTFRCDPISEHNRLYWYRQTLGQGPEFLTYFQNEAQLEKSRLLSDRFSAERPKGSFSTLEIQRTEQGDSAMYLCASPPVGVSRANVLTFGAGSRLTVL.

The chain couples TRBV20-1 to TRBJ2-3; 10 bases agree with TRBD2. J lost 2 bases, V lost 8 bases, and 4 bases had no gene match. Germline V CDR1 and CDR2: DFQATT, SNEGSKA (reference sequence). There are 13 residues in the CDR3. CDR3 nucleotides: TGCAGTCCGCTAGCGGGAGCCACAGATACGCAGTATTTT. This sequence encodes CSPLAGATDTQYF.

The chain couples TRBV12-3 or TRBV12-4 to TRBJ2-1; D unclear. The CDR3 consists of 15 residues. V lost 5 bases, J lost 10 bases, and 21 bases lay in between. CDR3 nucleotide sequence: TGTGCCAGCAGTCCCACCCGTACTAAGACCTACGAGCAGTTCTTC. Its translation: CASSPTRTKTYEQFF.

This clonotype was observed many times. The rearrangement uses TRBV20-1 and TRBJ2-1, with D possibly being TRBD2 (5 bases). Germline lookup yields CDR1 DFQATT and CDR2 SNEGSKA (reference sequence). The V end was cut by 1 base, the J end by 6 bases, with 13 bases between. The CDR3 runs to 14 residues. In DNA, the CDR3 is TGCAGTGCTAGAGTAACACTAGGGCGCAATGAGCAGTTCTTC. This encodes CSARVTLGRNEQFF.

J is TRBJ2-6 and V is TRBV5-1; 11 bases are shared with TRBD1. Germline lookup yields CDR1 SGHRS and CDR2 YFSETQ. Unmatched junction bases numbered 17, after V lost 2 bases and J lost 4 bases. The CDR3 is made up of 21 amino acids. The CDR3 here is CASSFLPGQGGVSRGANVLTF. In DNA, the CDR3 is TGCGCCAGCAGCTTCCTTCCGGGACAGGGGGGCGTCTCTAGAGGGGCCAACGTCCTGACTTTC.

The chain couples TRBV6-5 to TRBJ2-3; D unclear. Per germline, CDR1 MNHEY and CDR2 SVGAGI. Trimming shortened V by 2 bases and J by 6 bases, and 18 bases separated the two germline ends. CDR3 length: 16 amino acids. CDR3 DNA: TGTGCCAGCAGTTACGCCTCCCCTATAAGGGCGGATACGCAGTATTTT. Translated: CASSYASPIRADTQYF.

This clonotype was counted a few times. The chain is built from TRBV4-3 and TRBJ1-2; no definite D call. The CDR3 length is 14 residues. Deletions cut 0 bases from V and 4 bases from J, with 9 bases between. The V gene's germline CDR1 is LGHNA and CDR2 YSLEER. The CDR3 bases are TGCGCCAGCAGCCAAGATCCGGCAGTCTATGGCTACACCTTC. Encoded protein: CASSQDPAVYGYTF.

This sequence joins TRBV6-1 and TRBJ2-7; D is unresolved. Trimming took 3 bases from V and 0 from J, leaving 6 bases between them. Germline CDR1 MNHNS, CDR2 SASEGT. This CDR3 has 13 residues. The CDR3 nucleotides are TGTGCCAGCAGTGACGATACCTCCTACGAGCAGTACTTC. Translating gives CASSDDTSYEQYF.

This clonotype has just a few counts. The J gene is TRBJ2-3, the V gene TRBV7-2, with D maybe TRBD2 (7 bases). CDR1 and CDR2 (germline): SGHTA, FQGNSA. This CDR3 comprises 16 residues. With 4 bases removed from V and 7 bases from J, the gap between germline ends came to 21 bases. CDR3 DNA: TGTGCCAGCAGCTCCCCCCTCAGTGCGGGGGCAAATACGCAGTATTTT. It specifies CASSSPLSAGANTQYF.

As to this clonotype: A read error may be the cause here, since a much bigger clone is one base away. The chain joins TRBV7-2 to TRBJ2-7; D uncertain. This CDR3 is built from 12 residues. The germline gives CDR1 SGHTA, CDR2 FQGNSA. The V gene lost 3 bases and the J gene lost 2 bases, with 5 bases spanning the gap. CDR3 DNA: TGTACCAGCAGCTTCCCCACCTACGAGCAGTACTTC. It yields the protein CTSSFPTYEQYF. Complete variable domain (other parts from reference TRBV7-2 and TRBJ2-7): GAGVSQSPSNKVTEKGKDVELRCDPISGHTALYWYRQSLGQGLEFLIYFQGNSAPDKSGLPSDRFSAERTGGSVSTLTIQRTQQEDSAVYLCTSSFPTYEQYFGPGTRLTVT.

V and J are TRBV5-1 and TRBJ2-1; 7 bases line up with TRBD2. Per the germline V gene, CDR1 is SGHRS and CDR2 is YFSETQ. The V and J ends lost 4 bases and 5 bases, in that order; junction bases with no gene match: 9. The CDR3 is made up of 15 amino acids. The CDR3 sequence is CASSPWAGVDNEQFF. The CDR3 nucleotides are TGCGCCAGCAGCCCCTGGGCGGGAGTTGACAATGAGCAGTTCTTC.

This clonotype was recorded a few times. The rearrangement joins TRBV4-3 to TRBJ2-6; D possibly corresponds to TRBD2 (5 bases). This CDR3 region has 14 residues. Trimming shortened V by 6 bases and J by 4 bases, and 10 bases separated the two germline ends. Germline lookup yields CDR1 LGHNA and CDR2 YSLEER. The CDR3 spells CASRLGEGANVLTF. The CDR3 DNA is TGCGCCAGCAGACTCGGGGAGGGGGCCAACGTCCTGACTTTC.

On this clonotype itself: This may be a read error, as it is one base from a much larger clone. The rearrangement joins TRBV27 to TRBJ2-7, with a weak D call TRBD2 (6 bases). CDR1 MNHEY and CDR2 SMNVEV come from the germline V gene (reference sequence). Between the trimmed V and J ends, which lost 3 bases and 3 bases, there was a span of 12 bases. There are 14 residues in the CDR3. The CDR3 region is CASSFYSGCYEQYF. The CDR3 nucleotides are TGTGCCAGCAGTTTCTATAGCGGATGCTACGAGCAGTACTTC.

CDR3 region: CASSVRGGGEQYF. The CDR3 nucleotides read TGTGCCAGCAGCGTGCGGGGGGGCGGCGAGCAGTACTTC. V usage is TRBV9 and J usage is TRBJ2-5; 9 bases are shared with TRBD2. The J call may be mistaken, given a closer DNA end match to TRBJ2-7. The CDR3 covers 13 residues. Germline lookup yields CDR1 SGDLS and CDR2 YYNGEE.

This clonotype was seen at least ten times. A read error may produce the germline difference seen at one junction end. The rearrangement links TRBV5-1 to TRBJ1-4; no firm D call. The germline gives CDR1 SGHRS, CDR2 YFSETQ. The CDR3 length is 14 residues. The CDR3 DNA sequence: TGTGCCAGCAGCTTGGCTGCAACTAATGAAAAACTGTTTTTT. This gives the protein CASSLAATNEKLFF.

This clonotype was observed a few times. This chain uses TRBV9 with TRBJ2-3, with D perhaps being TRBD1 or TRBD2 (5 bases each). This CDR3 spans 15 amino acids. The germline V gene encodes CDR1 SGDLS and CDR2 YYNGEE. V gave up 4 bases and J gave up 5 bases, with 17 bases separating them. CDR3 sequence (DNA): TGTGCCAGCAGCCCCTCCTCAGGGAGCTTAGATACGCAGTATTTT. Its protein product is CASSPSSGSLDTQYF.